The T cell receptor (beta chain) described here comes from a study of blood T cell repertoires in COVID-19 (dated by TCRdb to 2018 to 2020). Context from the whole study: Samples covering the acute and convalescent phases of COVID-19 were provided by collaborators in the United States, Italy and Spain. The material from the prospective study consisted of cDNA or gDNA derived from T cells, B-cell-depleted T cells, or PBMCs. The dataset comprised deeply sampled blood TCRbeta repertoires from subjects exposed to, actively infected with, or recovered from COVID-19. The repertoires were released in a freely available public database meant as a resource for research on the immune response to SARS-CoV-2. The samples were drawn from the first 160 participants of the ongoing ImmuneRACE study and from 1,200 or so subjects provided by 6 global collaborators. A de-identified subject ID, COVID-19 status, age in years and sex were almost always included in the sample metadata. HLA class I and class II types, where available, came from metadata supplied by the sample provider rather than from assay-based typing. The paper's findings and limits, for the study overall: The quantity of clinical and demographic metadata differed by source and by participant and was supplied without curation.

Enrolling through a virtual design, the prospective study's participants ranged in age from roughly 18 to 100 years and lived across some 23 United States geographic areas. In the prospective study, participants were assigned to cohorts based on the clinical history participants reported in a screening survey and a study questionnaire. Recovered participants in ImmuneRACE Cohort 3 were defined by two consecutive negative NP/OP PCR tests, clearance by a healthcare professional, or resolution of symptoms. Mobile phlebotomists in the prospective study collected whole blood, serum and a nasopharyngeal or oropharyngeal swab from every participant. Over an approximately 2-month period, participants in the prospective study had the option of providing additional blood draws and questionnaires. Before DNA extraction, prospective study blood samples were shipped either frozen or at room temperature. The CDR3 goes from the cysteine to the phenylalanine over 16 residues. The sequence is cut down to CDR3 DNA, 48 bases in frame from base 1. Trimming takes 1 base off V and 2 bases off J; junction bases not matched to a gene: 6. Sequences SGHDT (CDR1) and YYEEEE (CDR2) are obtained from the germline V gene.

TCRbeta CDR3 regions were amplified from genomic DNA by means of the immunoSEQ Assay, a bias-controlled multiplex PCR. Concerning the study's data processing: Within the assay, amplification of reference gene primers was used to estimate how many nucleated cells each sample contained. To quantify the absolute abundance of each unique TCRbeta CDR3 rearrangement, sequence reads were collapsed and filtered. Productive Simpson clonality was computed per sample as the square root of Simpson's diversity index over productive rearrangements. Sourced from immuneACCESS, this table was stored by TCRdb with only in-frame sequences that have V and J called. A share of the clones is absent; for the studies checked, an unresolved V gene accounts for under half, and the remainder has no known explanation. V and J calls and clone size come straight from that table; D and trimming were deduced from the DNA. Across this sample there are 150,000 to 200,000 clones, with 80% seen only once. The top ten clonotypes cover less than 4% of the sample.

As to this clone: Its antigen remains unidentified. No clone much larger than this one lies a single base away; base qualities are absent.

Sample: PBMCs or T cells enriched from blood (not recorded which). This clonotype was obtained from a woman aged 55-70 years who had recovered from COVID-19. The sequence joins TRBV5-6 to TRBJ2-5; 9 central nucleotides agree with TRBD1. The CDR3 protein sequence reads: CASSLIGTGIQETQYF. In nucleotides, the sequence is TGTGCCAGCAGCTTGATTGGGACAGGGATACAAGAGACCCAGTACTTC.